This T cell receptor beta chain stems from a study of T cell responses to AZD1222 COVID-19 vaccine. Study results and limitations: Following two doses of AZD1222, Spike-specific TCR breadth and depth rose. In a largely white British group with more females than males, clonal diversity was possibly underestimated.

Using immunoSEQ multiplex PCR, the repertoire was profiled, and TCRdb retains in-frame clones only, with some absent. The table lists roughly 24,000 clones, around 90% of them singletons. With regard to this clone: Its specificity is unknown.

The CDR3 is made up of 14 amino acids. V was clipped by 4 bases and J by 3 bases; unmatched bases: 5. In germline, CDR1 is SGDLS, CDR2 YYNGEE. The sequence derives from an adult who received the AZD1222 COVID-19 vaccine. Here the sequenced sample was peripheral blood, taken 28 days after the second AZD1222 dose. The V gene is TRBV9, the J gene TRBJ1-2; 8 bases line up with TRBD1. CDR3 DNA: TGTGCCAGCAGCTCTGGGACAGGCGACTATGGCTACACCTTC. Translated, it gives CASSSGTGDYGYTF.